This T cell receptor (beta chain) was documented in a study of human T cells and chemical hapten exposure. Overall study: In the roughly 24-week study, patients were dosed weekly with diphenylcyclopropenone on the scalp throughout. The patients were mostly female; they had alopecia areata, totalis or universalis.

Germline V gene sequence: CDR1 SQVTM, CDR2 ANQGSEA. The CDR3 length is 15 residues. The junction had 15 bases not matched to a gene; V was cut back by 7 bases and J by 4 bases. Under the authors' procedure: From around 25,000 to 690,000 TCRs were found per sample, with a median of about 100,000. TCRdb passed the RACE reads through MiXCR, listing each CDR3 protein once. TCRdb, not the authors, supplied the V and J calls. The sample lists 180,000 or so distinct CDR3 sequences; nearly 30% were seen once. Time point described: pre-sensitization, week 0. The treatment denotes: therapeutic diphenylcyclopropenone sensitization with weekly scalp DPC. Each donor was an alopecia patient between 18 and 70 years of age who qualified for DPC.

The sequence derives from a woman in her twenties or thirties with alopecia areata. Some clones in this sample may be carry-over from other donors' samples. Specimen: whole blood, collected in connection with sensitization to the hapten diphenylcyclopropenone (DPC). The chain has TRBV29-1 and TRBJ1-2; 7 positions agree with TRBD1. Here the CDR3 reads CSAGGQQIMGYGYTF. CDR3 DNA sequence: TGCAGCGCCGGGGGACAGCAAATAATGGGCTATGGCTACACCTTC.